This TCR beta chain comes out of a study of blood T cells in healthy people across ages. Study outcomes and limitations: The study found TCR beta diversity correlated strongly with naive T cell percentage. While age rose, TCR beta diversity per million T cells dropped in a roughly linear way.

Primed by a sample-barcoded 5' primer and a J-beta primer mix, a second PCR proceeded for about 6 to 12 cycles. Every sample produced at least 2.5 million CDR3-containing paired-end reads. In TCRdb, the 5' RACE reads were re-called with MiXCR into one record per CDR3 protein. This table holds about 1,800,000 distinct CDR3 sequences, approximately 30% found once. About this clonotype itself: The antigen remains unidentified.

The CDR3 length is 13 residues. From germline, CDR1 is MNHEY and CDR2 SVGEGT. The trim removed 6 bases at V and 6 bases at J, leaving 5 bases unmatched. Donors ranged from 6 to 90 years old and were healthy Caucasians in Russia. What was sequenced was blood. The clonotype originates from a woman aged 25 to 39 in good health. The gene calls are TRBV6-2 or TRBV6-3 and TRBJ2-4; 7 nucleotides match TRBD2. CDR3 bases: TGTGCCAGCAGCCCAGCGGGACCAAACATTCAGTACTTC. Translating it yields CASSPAGPNIQYF.